The entry that follows covers one TCR beta chain sequence. This clone was observed once. What this receptor recognizes is not known. Base qualities are missing; no much larger clone stands one base away. The CDR3 has 14 amino acids, counting the end cysteine and phenylalanine. CDR3 DNA is the only sequence kept; it has 42 bases, read in frame from the first base. In the germline V gene (reference sequence), CDR1 corresponds to MNHEY and CDR2 to SMNVEV. Relative to germline, V is missing 6 bases and J is missing 4 bases, with 8 bases of the junction outside any gene match. This entry is derived from a study of blood T cell repertoires in COVID-19 (dated by TCRdb to 2019 to 2021). Study-wide context: Collaborator samples came from the United States, Italy and Spain and covered acute and convalescent phases of COVID-19. The prospective study material was composed of cDNA or gDNA derived from T cells, B-cell-depleted T cells, or PBMCs. The dataset comprised deeply sampled blood TCRbeta repertoires from subjects exposed to, actively infected with, or recovered from COVID-19. The repertoires were made available in a free public database intended to serve as a resource for research on the immune response to SARS-CoV-2. Samples came from the ongoing ImmuneRACE study (first 160 participants) plus 1,254 subjects from 6 global collaborators. Nearly every sample came with metadata listing a de-identified subject ID, COVID-19 status, age in years and sex. Where available, HLA class I and class II types were taken from metadata supplied by the sample provider and were not determined by assay-based typing. Broader findings and caveats from the paper: The amount of clinical and demographic metadata varied by source and participant and was provided uncurated.

Collaborating institutions collected whole blood in K2EDTA tubes following their own protocols. For TCRbeta analysis, collaborators shipped samples in one of three forms: frozen whole blood, isolated PBMCs, or DNA extracted from either of those sample types. TCRbeta CDR3 regions were amplified from genomic DNA using the immunoSEQ Assay, a bias-controlled multiplex PCR. As for how the authors treated the data: The number of nucleated cells in each sample was estimated by amplification of reference gene primers within the assay. Sequence reads were collapsed and filtered to measure the absolute abundance of every unique TCRbeta CDR3 rearrangement. Productive Simpson clonality was computed per sample as the square root of Simpson's diversity index over productive rearrangements. TCRdb limited this immuneACCESS table to in-frame rearrangements with V and J called. A share of clones is missing; checked studies link under half to unresolved V genes, and the rest is unexplained. The V and J calls and clone size come from that table; D and trimming were worked out from the DNA. This sample holds a few hundred thousand clones; approximately 82% were observed only once. The ten top clones hold 3.1% of the sample.

The V and J segments used are TRBV27 and TRBJ1-1, and TRBD1 aligns with 7 junction nucleotides. The specimen sequenced was peripheral blood. The sequence was collected from a woman between 18 and 29 years old with acute or convalescent COVID-19. CDR3 reads: CASRPTGYSTEAFF. In nucleotides, the sequence is TGTGCCAGCAGACCGACAGGGTATAGCACTGAAGCTTTCTTT.